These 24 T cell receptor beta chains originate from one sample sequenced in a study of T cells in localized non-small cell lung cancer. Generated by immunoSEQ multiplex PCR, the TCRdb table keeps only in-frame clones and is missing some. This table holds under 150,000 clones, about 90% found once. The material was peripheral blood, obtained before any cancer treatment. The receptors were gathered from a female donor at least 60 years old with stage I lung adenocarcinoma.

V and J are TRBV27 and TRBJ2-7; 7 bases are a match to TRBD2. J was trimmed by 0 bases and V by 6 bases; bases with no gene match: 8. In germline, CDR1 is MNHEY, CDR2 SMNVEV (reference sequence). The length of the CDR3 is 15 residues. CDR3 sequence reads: CASRLSGYNSYEQYF. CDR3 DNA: TGTGCCAGCAGGCTTAGCGGGTACAACTCCTACGAGCAGTACTTC.

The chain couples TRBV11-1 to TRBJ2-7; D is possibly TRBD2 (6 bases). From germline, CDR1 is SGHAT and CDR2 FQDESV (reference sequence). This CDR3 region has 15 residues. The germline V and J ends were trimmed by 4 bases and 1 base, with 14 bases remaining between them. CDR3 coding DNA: TGTGCCAGCAGCTCGAGGGAGGAGGGGTCCTACGAGCAGTACTTC. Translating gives CASSSREEGSYEQYF.

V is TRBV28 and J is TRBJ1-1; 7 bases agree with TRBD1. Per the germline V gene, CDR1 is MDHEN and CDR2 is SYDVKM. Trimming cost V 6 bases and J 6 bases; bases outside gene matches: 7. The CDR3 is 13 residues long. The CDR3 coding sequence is TGTGCCAGCAGGGGGACAGCCGAGCCTGAAGCTTTCTTT. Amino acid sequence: CASRGTAEPEAFF.

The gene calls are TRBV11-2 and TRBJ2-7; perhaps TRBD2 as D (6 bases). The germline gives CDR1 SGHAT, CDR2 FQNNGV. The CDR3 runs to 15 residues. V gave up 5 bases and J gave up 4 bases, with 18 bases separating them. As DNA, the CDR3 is TGTGCCAGCAGCCCATTGGGGGTAGCGGCTTACGAGCAGTACTTC. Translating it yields CASSPLGVAAYEQYF.

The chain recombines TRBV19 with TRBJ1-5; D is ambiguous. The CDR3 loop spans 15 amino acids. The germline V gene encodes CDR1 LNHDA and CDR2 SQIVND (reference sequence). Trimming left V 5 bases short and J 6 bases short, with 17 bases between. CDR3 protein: CASSERVVQGQPQHF. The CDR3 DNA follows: TGTGCCAGTAGTGAACGTGTAGTTCAAGGTCAGCCCCAGCATTTT.

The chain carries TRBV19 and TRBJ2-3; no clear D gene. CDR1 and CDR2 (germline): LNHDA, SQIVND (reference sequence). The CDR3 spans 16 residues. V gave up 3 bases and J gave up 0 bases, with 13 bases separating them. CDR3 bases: TGTGCCAGTAGTATTGGCGGAAAAGCTAGCACAGATACGCAGTATTTT. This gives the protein CASSIGGKASTDTQYF.

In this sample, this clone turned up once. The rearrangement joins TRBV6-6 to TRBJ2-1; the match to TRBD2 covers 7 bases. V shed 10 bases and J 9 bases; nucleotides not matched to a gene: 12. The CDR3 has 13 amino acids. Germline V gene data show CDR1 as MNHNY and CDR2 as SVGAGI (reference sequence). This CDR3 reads CATMPGGGREQFF. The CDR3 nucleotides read TGTGCCACCATGCCGGGAGGAGGACGTGAGCAGTTCTTC.

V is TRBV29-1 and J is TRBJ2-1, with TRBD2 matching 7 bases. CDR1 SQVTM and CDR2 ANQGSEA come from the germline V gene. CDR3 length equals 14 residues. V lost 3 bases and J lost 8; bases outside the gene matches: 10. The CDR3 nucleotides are TGCAGCGTTGACCTCAAGGGAGGGGTGGATGAGCAGTTCTTC. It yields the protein CSVDLKGGVDEQFF.

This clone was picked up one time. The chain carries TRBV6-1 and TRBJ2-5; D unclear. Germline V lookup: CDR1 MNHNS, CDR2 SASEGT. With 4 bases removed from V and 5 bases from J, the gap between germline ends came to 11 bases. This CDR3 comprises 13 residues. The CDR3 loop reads CASSGDRKETQYF. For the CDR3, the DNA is TGTGCCAGCAGTGGGGATCGGAAGGAGACCCAGTACTTC.

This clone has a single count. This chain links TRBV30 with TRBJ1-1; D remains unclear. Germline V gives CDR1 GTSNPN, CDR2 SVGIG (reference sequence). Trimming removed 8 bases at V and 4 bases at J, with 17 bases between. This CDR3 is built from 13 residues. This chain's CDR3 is CAGAGSLSTEAFF. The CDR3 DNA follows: TGTGCCGGAGCGGGGAGCTTGTCCACTGAAGCTTTCTTT. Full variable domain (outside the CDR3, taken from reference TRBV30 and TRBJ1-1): SQTIHQWPATLVQPVGSPLSLECTVEGTSNPNLYWYRQAAGRGLQLLFYSVGIGQISSEVPQNLSASRPQDRQFILSSKKLLLSDSGFYLCAGAGSLSTEAFFGQGTRLTVV.

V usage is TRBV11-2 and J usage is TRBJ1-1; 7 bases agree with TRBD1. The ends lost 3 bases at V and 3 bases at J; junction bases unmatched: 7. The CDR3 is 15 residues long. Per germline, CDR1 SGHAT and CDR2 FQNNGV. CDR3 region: CASSFPRGQHTEAFF. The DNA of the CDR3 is TGTGCCAGCAGCTTCCCGAGGGGGCAGCACACTGAAGCTTTCTTT.

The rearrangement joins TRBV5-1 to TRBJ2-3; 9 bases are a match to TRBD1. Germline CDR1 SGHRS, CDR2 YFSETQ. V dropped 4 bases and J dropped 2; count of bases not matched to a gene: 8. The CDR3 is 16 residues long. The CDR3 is CASSKRTGVFTDTQYF. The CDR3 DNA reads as TGCGCCAGCAGCAAAAGGACAGGGGTCTTCACAGATACGCAGTATTTT.

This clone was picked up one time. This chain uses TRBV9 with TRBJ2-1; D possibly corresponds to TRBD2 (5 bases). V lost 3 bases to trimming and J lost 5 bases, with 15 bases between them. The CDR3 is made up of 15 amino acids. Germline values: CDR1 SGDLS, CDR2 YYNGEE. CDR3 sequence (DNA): TGTGCCAGCAGCGCACCCCCCGGGGTCGACAATGAGCAGTTCTTC. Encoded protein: CASSAPPGVDNEQFF.

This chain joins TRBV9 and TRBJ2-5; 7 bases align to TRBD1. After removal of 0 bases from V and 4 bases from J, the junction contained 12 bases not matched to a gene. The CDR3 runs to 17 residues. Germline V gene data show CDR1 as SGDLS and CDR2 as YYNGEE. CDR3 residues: CASSVDYRQAGGETQYF. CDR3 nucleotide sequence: TGTGCCAGCAGCGTAGATTATCGGCAGGCAGGGGGAGAGACCCAGTACTTC.

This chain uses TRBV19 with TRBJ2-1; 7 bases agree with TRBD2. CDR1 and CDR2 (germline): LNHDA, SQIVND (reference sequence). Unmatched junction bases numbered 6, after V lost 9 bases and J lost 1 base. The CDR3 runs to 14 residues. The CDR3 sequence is CASLADQSYNEQFF. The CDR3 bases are TGTGCCAGCCTAGCGGATCAATCCTACAATGAGCAGTTCTTC.

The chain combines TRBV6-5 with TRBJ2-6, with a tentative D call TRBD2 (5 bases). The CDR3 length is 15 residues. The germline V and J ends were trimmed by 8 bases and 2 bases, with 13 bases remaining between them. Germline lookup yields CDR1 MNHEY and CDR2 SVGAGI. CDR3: CASSRPGAGANVLTF. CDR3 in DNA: TGTGCCAGCTCCAGACCCGGGGCTGGGGCCAACGTCCTGACTTTC.

CDR3 protein: CSVAAATGEAFF. The CDR3, as DNA: TGCAGCGTTGCGGCGGCCACGGGTGAAGCTTTCTTT. The V gene is TRBV29-1, the J gene TRBJ1-1; D remains unclear. V was cut by 4 bases and J by 7 bases, with 13 bases left in between. The CDR3 covers 12 residues. CDR1 is SQVTM and CDR2 is ANQGSEA in the germline V gene.

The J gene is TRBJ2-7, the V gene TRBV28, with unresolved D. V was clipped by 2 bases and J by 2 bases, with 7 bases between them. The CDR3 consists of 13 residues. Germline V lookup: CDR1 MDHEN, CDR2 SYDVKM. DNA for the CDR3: TGTGCCAGCAGTTTACAAGGGACCTACGAGCAGTACTTC. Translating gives CASSLQGTYEQYF.

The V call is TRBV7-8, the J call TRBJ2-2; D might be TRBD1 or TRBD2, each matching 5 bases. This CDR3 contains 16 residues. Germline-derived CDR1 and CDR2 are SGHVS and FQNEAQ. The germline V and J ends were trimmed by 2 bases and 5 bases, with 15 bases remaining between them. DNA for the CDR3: TGTGCCAGCAGCTTAAGCAAGGGGCCGGGAACCGGGGAGCTGTTTTTT. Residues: CASSLSKGPGTGELFF.

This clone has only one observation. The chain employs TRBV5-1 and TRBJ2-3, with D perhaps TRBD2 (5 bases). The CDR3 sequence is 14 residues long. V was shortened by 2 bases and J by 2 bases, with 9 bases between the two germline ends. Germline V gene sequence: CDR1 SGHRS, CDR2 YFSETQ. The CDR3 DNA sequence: TGCGCCAGCAGCTTTACTAGGGCCACAGATACGCAGTATTTT. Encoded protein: CASSFTRATDTQYF.

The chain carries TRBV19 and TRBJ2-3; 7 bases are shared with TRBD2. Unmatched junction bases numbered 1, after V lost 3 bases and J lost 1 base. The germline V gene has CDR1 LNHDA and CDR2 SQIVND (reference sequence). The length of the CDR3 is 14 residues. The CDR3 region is CASSMAGGTDTQYF. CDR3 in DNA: TGTGCCAGTAGTATGGCGGGAGGCACAGATACGCAGTATTTT.

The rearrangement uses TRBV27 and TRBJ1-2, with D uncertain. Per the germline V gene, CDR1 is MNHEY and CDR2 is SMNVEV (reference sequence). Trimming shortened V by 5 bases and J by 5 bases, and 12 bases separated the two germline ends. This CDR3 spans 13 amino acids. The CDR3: CASSTPRSYGYTF. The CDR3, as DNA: TGTGCCAGCAGTACCCCGAGATCTTATGGCTACACCTTC.

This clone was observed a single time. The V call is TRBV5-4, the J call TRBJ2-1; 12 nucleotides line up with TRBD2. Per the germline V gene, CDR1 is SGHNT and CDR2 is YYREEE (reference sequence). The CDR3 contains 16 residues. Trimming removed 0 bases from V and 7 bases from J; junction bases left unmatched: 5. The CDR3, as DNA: TGTGCCAGCAGCTTGGGACTAGCGGGAGTAGAGAATGAGCAGTTCTTC. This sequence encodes CASSLGLAGVENEQFF.

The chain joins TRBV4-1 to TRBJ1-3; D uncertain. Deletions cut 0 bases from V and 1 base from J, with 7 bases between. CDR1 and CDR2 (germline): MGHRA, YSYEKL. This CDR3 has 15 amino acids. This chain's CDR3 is CASSQDGGSGNTIYF. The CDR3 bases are TGCGCCAGCAGCCAAGACGGTGGGTCTGGAAACACCATATATTTT.